This passage covers 27 T cell receptor beta chains from one sample sequenced in a study of metastatic and nonmetastatic thyroid tumors. TCRdb re-called the PCR reads with MiXCR. Seen here are approximately 15,000 clones, roughly an eighth observed once, and the top ten hold less than 20%. All patients reached thyroid surgery having received no treatment beforehand. The sample consisted of tumor tissue. Receptor source: a female donor with papillary thyroid cancer or a benign thyroid nodule (not recorded which). Some clones in this sample may be carry-over from other donors' samples.

This clone has a count of ten or more. The V and J genes are TRBV6-2 or TRBV6-3 and TRBJ2-5, with D maybe TRBD1 (5 bases). The V end lost 6 bases, the J end lost 1 base, and 12 bases lay between the germline ends. Germline CDR1 is MNHEY and CDR2 is SVGEGT. The CDR3 runs 14 residues. In DNA, the CDR3 is TGTGCCAGCAGCTCTCAGGGCTTCCAAGAGACCCAGTACTTC. It specifies CASSSQGFQETQYF.

In its sample, this clone was seen many times. The CDR3 DNA reads as TGCAGTGCTGGACTAGCGGGAGATTTAGATACGCAGTATTTT. It codes for CSAGLAGDLDTQYF. This chain joins TRBV20-1 and TRBJ2-3; 13 bases fit TRBD2. The germline V gene encodes CDR1 DFQATT and CDR2 SNEGSKA (reference sequence). J was trimmed by 5 bases and V by 5 bases; bases with no gene match: 4. This CDR3 has 14 amino acids.

Many counts were recorded for this clone. The chain recombines TRBV7-9 with TRBJ1-1, with TRBD1 matching over 10 bases. The CDR3 runs 14 residues. The germline V gene has CDR1 SEHNR and CDR2 FQNEAQ (reference sequence). With V trimmed by 5 bases and J by 9 bases, 9 bases remained unmatched. The CDR3: CASSHDRGLPKAFF. The CDR3 nucleotides read TGTGCCAGCAGCCACGACAGGGGGCTCCCAAAAGCTTTCTTT. Drawing the rest from reference TRBV7-9 and TRBJ1-1, the complete variable domain is DTGVSQNPRHKITKRGQNVTFRCDPISEHNRLYWYRQTLGQGPEFLTYFQNEAQLEKSRLLSDRFSAERPKGSFSTLEIQRTEQGDSAMYLCASSHDRGLPKAFFGQGTRLTVV.

This clone was counted a few times. This may be a read error: a much more frequent sequence differs by one nucleotide. This rearrangement joins TRBV10-3 to TRBJ1-1; the D gene is possibly TRBD1 (6 bases). This CDR3 region has 13 residues. Germline CDR1 and CDR2: ENHRY and SYGVKD. This CDR3 is CAIAGAKKTEAFF. DNA for the CDR3: TGTGCCATCGCGGGGGCGAAGAAAACTGAAGCCTTCTTT.

A remark on this clone: Given a much more abundant clone one base away, this may be a read error. The sample holds other DNA sequences that translate to the same CDR3. The rearrangement uses TRBV12-5 and TRBJ2-3; no firm D call. The V end lost 6 bases, the J end lost 2 bases, and 12 bases lay between the germline ends. The germline V gene encodes CDR1 LGHNT and CDR2 FRNRAP. CDR3 length equals 14 residues. For the CDR3, the DNA is TGTGCTAGTGGCTTTTACCCCCTCACAGATACGCAGTATTTT. Translated, it gives CASGFYPLTDTQYF.

This clone was detected only a few times. The chain recombines TRBV7-6 with TRBJ2-1; D might be TRBD2 (5 bases). The CDR3 consists of 12 residues. Germline values: CDR1 SGHVS, CDR2 FNYEAQ. V lost 3 bases and J lost 10, with 10 bases in between. The CDR3 is CASSFSRAEQFF. The CDR3 bases are TGTGCCAGCAGCTTCTCGCGGGCGGAGCAGTTCTTC. Full variable domain (missing parts from reference TRBV7-6 and TRBJ2-1): GAGVSQSPRYKVTKRGQDVALRCDPISGHVSLYWYRQALGQGPEFLTYFNYEAQQDKSGLPNDRFSAERPEGSISTLTIQRTEQRDSAMYRCASSFSRAEQFFGPGTRLTVL.

This clone was seen repeatedly, ten times or more. This chain joins TRBV28 and TRBJ2-1, with 11 nucleotides matching TRBD2. CDR3 length equals 13 residues. Germline V lookup: CDR1 MDHEN, CDR2 SYDVKM. V trimming: 7 bases; J trimming: 9 bases; junction bases outside the gene matches: 5. The CDR3 here is CASIGTSGLEQFF. The CDR3, as DNA: TGTGCCAGCATCGGGACTAGCGGCCTTGAGCAGTTCTTC. Looking up the rest from reference TRBV28 and TRBJ2-1 gives the full variable domain: DVKVTQSSRYLVKRTGEKVFLECVQDMDHENMFWYRQDPGLGLRLIYFSYDVKMKEKGDIPEGYSVSREKKERFSLILESASTNQTSMYLCASIGTSGLEQFFGPGTRLTVL.

Only one count was recorded for this clone. The chain uses TRBV30 and TRBJ2-7, with 10 bases aligning to TRBD2. CDR1 is GTSNPN and CDR2 is SVGIG in the germline V gene (reference sequence). V lost 5 bases and J lost 2; bases outside the gene matches: 6. This CDR3 is 14 amino acids long. CDR3 sequence (DNA): TGTGCCTGGGATAGCGGGAGGCTAGCCTACGAGCAGTACTTC. Its protein is CAWDSGRLAYEQYF. Looking up the rest from reference TRBV30 and TRBJ2-7 gives the full variable domain: SQTIHQWPATLVQPVGSPLSLECTVEGTSNPNLYWYRQAAGRGLQLLFYSVGIGQISSEVPQNLSASRPQDRQFILSSKKLLLSDSGFYLCAWDSGRLAYEQYFGPGTRLTVT.

This clone was counted between two and nine times. No conserved phenylalanine or tryptophan ends this CDR3, so it is likely a read error. The chain couples TRBV6-1 to TRBJ2-7, with D possibly being TRBD1 (7 bases). Germline lookup yields CDR1 MNHNS and CDR2 SASEGT. V lost 6 bases and J lost 7, with 22 bases in between. The CDR3 is 15 residues long. CDR3 amino acids: CASRLTTGEDQEQYS. The CDR3, as DNA: TGTGCCAGCAGGCTAACCACAGGGGAGGATCAAGAGCAGTACTCC.

This clone has only a few counts. The J gene is TRBJ1-6, the V gene TRBV6-1; D call uncertain. V was trimmed by 5 bases and J by 7 bases, leaving 12 bases between them. Germline V CDR1 and CDR2: MNHNS, SASEGT. This CDR3 has 14 amino acids. For the CDR3, the DNA is TGTGCCAGCAGTCTCAGGAGACTAAATTCACCCCTCCACTTT. It yields the protein CASSLRRLNSPLHF.

This clone was counted ten times or more. This chain joins TRBV25-1 and TRBJ2-2; no clear D. The CDR3 has 17 residues. Deletions cut 3 bases from V and 0 bases from J, with 14 bases between. CDR1 and CDR2 from the germline V gene are MGHDK and SYGVNS. This CDR3 reads CASSDHPRDTNTGELFF. CDR3 DNA: TGTGCCAGCAGTGACCACCCTCGCGATACGAACACCGGGGAGCTGTTTTTT.

This clone was seen repeatedly, ten times or more. This chain joins TRBV11-2 and TRBJ2-3, with D unclear. The germline V gene has CDR1 SGHAT and CDR2 FQNNGV. CDR3 length: 14 amino acids. V was cut by 2 bases and J by 0 bases, with 6 bases left in between. In DNA, the CDR3 is TGTGCCAGCAGCTTACAACTGAGCACAGATACGCAGTATTTT. Translating gives CASSLQLSTDTQYF.

As to this clone: This sequence may be a read error, since a much larger clone differs from it by one base. The chain has TRBV7-2 and TRBJ1-4; 10 bases map to TRBD1. The germline V gene encodes CDR1 SGHTA and CDR2 FQGNSA. CDR3 length equals 14 residues. This chain's CDR3 is CVSSWTGGNEKLFF. The CDR3 nucleotides are TGTGTCAGCAGCTGGACAGGGGGTAATGAAAAACTGTTTTTT.

There are many counts of this clone. The J gene is TRBJ1-5, the V gene TRBV6-1; a possible D gene is TRBD1 (5 bases). CDR3 length: 13 residues. The germline V and J ends were trimmed by 6 bases and 5 bases, with 11 bases remaining between them. Germline assignment: CDR1 MNHNS and CDR2 SASEGT. The CDR3 protein is CASSPQADQPQHF. The CDR3 DNA reads TGTGCCAGCAGCCCACAGGCCGATCAGCCCCAGCATTTT.

This clone was observed at least ten times. This rearrangement joins TRBV7-2 to TRBJ2-3; no definite D call. The CDR3 sequence is 12 residues long. Trimming removed 2 bases from V and 5 bases from J, with 5 bases in between. The V gene's germline CDR1 is SGHTA and CDR2 FQGNSA. The CDR3 region has the DNA TGTGCCAGCAGCTTATACGGAGATACGCAGTATTTT. Residues: CASSLYGDTQYF.

Ten or more counts support this clone. V is TRBV24-1 and J is TRBJ1-2, with 9 bases lining up with TRBD1. Germline CDR1 reads KGHDR; CDR2 reads SFDVKD. The J segment lost 8 bases and the V segment lost 3 bases, leaving 6 bases of the junction unmatched. The CDR3 is 14 amino acids. CDR3 sequence: CATSDGQGLAGYTF. CDR3 nucleotide sequence: TGTGCCACCAGTGATGGACAGGGGTTGGCAGGCTACACCTTC.

This clone was counted ten times or more. This chain's CDR3 is CSALASGVSYEQYF. The CDR3 DNA sequence: TGCAGTGCCCTCGCTAGCGGGGTGTCCTACGAGCAGTACTTC. The chain combines TRBV20-1 with TRBJ2-7; 9 nucleotides align to TRBD2. The CDR3 runs to 14 residues. CDR1 is DFQATT, CDR2 SNEGSKA, per germline (reference sequence). V was pared by 6 bases and J by 1 base, with 7 bases of the junction left unmatched.

In its sample, this clone was seen many times. This could be a read error, since a much larger clone is one nucleotide away. The chain recombines TRBV3-1 with TRBJ1-4, with D hard to call. CDR1 is LGHDT and CDR2 is YNNKEL in the germline V gene (reference sequence). The CDR3 has 16 residues. V was clipped by 4 bases and J by 8 bases, with 20 bases between them. For the CDR3, the DNA is TGTGCCAGCAGCCGAGCCCTGGCAGCCAGGAGGGAAAAACTGTTTTTT. This translates into CASSRALAARREKLFF.

This clone was observed a few times. V usage is TRBV6-6 and J usage is TRBJ1-2; D not resolved. Trimming shortened V by 2 bases and J by 3 bases, and 13 bases separated the two germline ends. CDR1 MNHNY and CDR2 SVGAGI come from the germline V gene (reference sequence). The CDR3 contains 15 residues. The CDR3 bases are TGTGCCAGCAGTTACGGATTGGGCGGGGACTATGGCTACACCTTC. This codes for CASSYGLGGDYGYTF.

This clone was counted only a few times. The rearrangement links TRBV27 to TRBJ2-7, with 8 bases aligning to TRBD2. This CDR3 is built from 16 residues. The germline gives CDR1 MNHEY, CDR2 SMNVEV (reference sequence). The ends lost 4 bases at V and 2 bases at J; junction bases unmatched: 10. CDR3 in DNA: TGTGCCAGCAGTTACGCGGGAGGATCACAACCCTACGAGCAGTACTTC. Amino acid sequence: CASSYAGGSQPYEQYF.

This clone has ten or more counts. V usage is TRBV7-9 and J usage is TRBJ1-4, with TRBD1 matching 7 bases. CDR3 length: 14 amino acids. Trimming at V came to 5 bases and at J to 8 bases, leaving 8 bases not matched to a gene. Germline V lookup: CDR1 SEHNR, CDR2 FQNEAQ (reference sequence). CDR3 loop: CASSADRRGEKLFF. The CDR3 DNA follows: TGTGCCAGCAGCGCGGACAGGCGAGGCGAAAAACTGTTTTTT.

Sample share makes this clone medium-sized. The CDR3 region has the DNA TGCGCCAGCAGGGGGAATAATTCACCCCTCCACTTT. This codes for CASRGNNSPLHF. The rearrangement uses TRBV4-1 and TRBJ1-6, with no clear D. The CDR3 covers 12 residues. V lost 6 bases and J lost 5, with 5 bases in between. CDR1 is MGHRA, CDR2 YSYEKL, per germline.

This clone was found many times. The J gene is TRBJ1-2, the V gene TRBV12-3 or TRBV12-4; 8 bases are a match to TRBD1. After removal of 4 bases from V and 7 bases from J, the junction contained 8 bases not matched to a gene. The CDR3 is 14 residues long. Here the CDR3 DNA reads TGTGCCAGCAGTTGGACAGGGAGTATGGGTGGCTACACCTTC. It translates to CASSWTGSMGGYTF.

This clone came up many times. The chain combines TRBV5-4 with TRBJ2-2, with 9 bases fitting TRBD1. CDR3 length: 16 residues. With V trimmed by 4 bases and J by 1 base, 5 bases remained unmatched. CDR1 SGHNT and CDR2 YYREEE come from the germline V gene (reference sequence). CDR3 loop: CASSKKTGGNTGELFF. CDR3 nucleotides: TGTGCCAGCAGCAAGAAGACAGGGGGGAACACCGGGGAGCTGTTTTTT.

This clone was counted a few times. This may be a read error, as it is one base from a much larger clone. This specimen includes other DNA sequences encoding the same CDR3. The chain links TRBV3-1 to TRBJ1-3; D possibly corresponds to TRBD1 (5 bases). Trimming left V 0 bases short and J 2 bases short, with 17 bases between. CDR1 is LGHDT and CDR2 is YNNKEL in the germline V gene (reference sequence). The CDR3 has 18 residues. The CDR3, as DNA: TGTGCCAGCAGCCAAGACCAAATTTCGGGGGGTACTGGAAACACCATATATTTT. This gives the protein CASSQDQISGGTGNTIYF.

This clone counts as medium-sized. V gene TRBV28 combines with J gene TRBJ2-2; 7 bases agree with TRBD1. Germline CDR1 is MDHEN and CDR2 is SYDVKM. This CDR3 has 17 amino acids. V shed 6 bases and J 5 bases; nucleotides not matched to a gene: 15. CDR3 region: CASSSFTGTAITGELFF. CDR3 sequence (DNA): TGTGCCAGCAGCTCGTTTACCGGGACAGCGATTACCGGGGAGCTGTTTTTT.

This clone has at least ten counts. V gene TRBV12-3 or TRBV12-4 combines with J gene TRBJ2-2; 7 bases are shared with TRBD1. The CDR3 extends over 14 amino acids. The junction had 9 bases not matched to a gene; V was cut back by 7 bases and J by 7 bases. The DNA of the CDR3 is TGTGCCAGCAATTATGGACAGGCCTTCGGGGAGCTGTTTTTT. Translation gives CASNYGQAFGELFF.